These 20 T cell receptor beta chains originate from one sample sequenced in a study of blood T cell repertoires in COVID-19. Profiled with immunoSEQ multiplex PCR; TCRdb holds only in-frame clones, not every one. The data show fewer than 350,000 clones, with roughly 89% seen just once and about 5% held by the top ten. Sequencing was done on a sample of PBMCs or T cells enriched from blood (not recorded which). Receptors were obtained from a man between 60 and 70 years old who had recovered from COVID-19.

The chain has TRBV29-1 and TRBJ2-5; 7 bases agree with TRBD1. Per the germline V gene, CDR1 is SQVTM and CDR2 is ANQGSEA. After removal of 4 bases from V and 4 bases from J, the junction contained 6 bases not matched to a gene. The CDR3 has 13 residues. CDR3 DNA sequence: TGCAGCGTTGGCCCTACAGGGGCAGAGACCCAGTACTTC. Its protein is CSVGPTGAETQYF. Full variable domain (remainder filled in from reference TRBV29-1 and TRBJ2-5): SAVISQKPSRDICQRGTSLTIQCQVDSQVTMMFWYRQQPGQSLTLIATANQGSEATYESGFVIDKFPISRPNLTFSTLTVSNMSPEDSSIYLCSVGPTGAETQYFGPGTRLLVL.

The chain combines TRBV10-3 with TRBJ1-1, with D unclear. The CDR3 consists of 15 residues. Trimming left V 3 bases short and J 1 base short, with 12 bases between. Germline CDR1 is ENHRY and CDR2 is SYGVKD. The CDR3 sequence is CAISDSLGRNTEAFF. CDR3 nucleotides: TGTGCCATCAGTGATAGTCTCGGGAGGAACACTGAAGCTTTCTTT.

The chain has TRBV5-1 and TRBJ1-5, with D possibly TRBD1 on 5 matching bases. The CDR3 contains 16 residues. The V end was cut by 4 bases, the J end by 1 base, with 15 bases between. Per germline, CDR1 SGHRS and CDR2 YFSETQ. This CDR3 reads CASSPTLRGSNQPQHF. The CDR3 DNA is TGCGCCAGCAGCCCGACATTACGGGGGAGCAATCAGCCCCAGCATTTT.

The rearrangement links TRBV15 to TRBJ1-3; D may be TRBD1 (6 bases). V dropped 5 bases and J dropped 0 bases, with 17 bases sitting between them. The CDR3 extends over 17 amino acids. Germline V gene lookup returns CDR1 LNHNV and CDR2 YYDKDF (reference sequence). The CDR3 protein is CATSRTPGQYSGNTIYF. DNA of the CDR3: TGTGCCACCAGCCGCACTCCGGGACAATACTCTGGAAACACCATATATTTT.

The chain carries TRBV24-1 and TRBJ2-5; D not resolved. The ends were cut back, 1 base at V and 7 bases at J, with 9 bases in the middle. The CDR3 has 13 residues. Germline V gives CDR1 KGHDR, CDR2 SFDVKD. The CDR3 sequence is CATSDLARGTQYF. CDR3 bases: TGTGCCACCAGTGATTTAGCGCGTGGGACCCAGTACTTC.

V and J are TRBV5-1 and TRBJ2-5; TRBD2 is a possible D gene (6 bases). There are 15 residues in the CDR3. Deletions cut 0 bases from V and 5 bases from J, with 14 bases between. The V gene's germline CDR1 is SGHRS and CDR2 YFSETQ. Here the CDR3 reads CASSLEDQSGETQYF. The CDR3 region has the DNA TGCGCCAGCAGCTTGGAGGACCAGAGCGGGGAGACCCAGTACTTC.

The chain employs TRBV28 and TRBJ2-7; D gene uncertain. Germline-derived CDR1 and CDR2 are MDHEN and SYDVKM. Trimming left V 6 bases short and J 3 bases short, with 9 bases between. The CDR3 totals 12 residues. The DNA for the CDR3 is TGTGCCAGCAGATTCCAGGACTACGAGCAGTACTTC. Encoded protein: CASRFQDYEQYF.

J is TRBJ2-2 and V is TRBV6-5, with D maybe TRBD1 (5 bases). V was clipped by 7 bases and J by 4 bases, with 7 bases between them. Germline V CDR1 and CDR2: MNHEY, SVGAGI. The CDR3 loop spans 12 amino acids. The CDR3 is CASNGATGELFF. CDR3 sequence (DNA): TGTGCCAGCAATGGGGCCACCGGGGAGCTGTTTTTT.

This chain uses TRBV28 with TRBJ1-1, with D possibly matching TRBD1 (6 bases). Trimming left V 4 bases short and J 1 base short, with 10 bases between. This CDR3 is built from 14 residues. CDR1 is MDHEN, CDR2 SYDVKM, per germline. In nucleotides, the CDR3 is TGTGCCAGCAGTTCGACAGGATGGAACACTGAAGCTTTCTTT. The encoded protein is CASSSTGWNTEAFF.

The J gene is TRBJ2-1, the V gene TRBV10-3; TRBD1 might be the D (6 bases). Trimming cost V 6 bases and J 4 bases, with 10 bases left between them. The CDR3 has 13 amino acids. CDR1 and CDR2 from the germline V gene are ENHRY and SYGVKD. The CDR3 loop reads CAIRIGQYNEQFF. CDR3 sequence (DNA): TGTGCCATCAGGATCGGACAGTACAATGAGCAGTTCTTC.

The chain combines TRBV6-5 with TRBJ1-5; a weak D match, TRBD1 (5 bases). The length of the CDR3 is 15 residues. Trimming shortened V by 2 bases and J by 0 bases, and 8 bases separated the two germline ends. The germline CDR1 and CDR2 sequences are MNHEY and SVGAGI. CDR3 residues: CASSYKGNSNQPQHF. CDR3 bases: TGTGCCAGCAGTTACAAGGGGAATAGCAATCAGCCCCAGCATTTT.

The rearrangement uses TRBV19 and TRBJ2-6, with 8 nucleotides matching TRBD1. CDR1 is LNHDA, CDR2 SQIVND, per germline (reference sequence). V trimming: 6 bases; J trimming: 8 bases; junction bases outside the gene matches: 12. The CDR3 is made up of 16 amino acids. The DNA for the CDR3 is TGTGCCAGTAGCACCCTCGGGGACAGGAGGACCAACGTCCTGACTTTC. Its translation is CASSTLGDRRTNVLTF.

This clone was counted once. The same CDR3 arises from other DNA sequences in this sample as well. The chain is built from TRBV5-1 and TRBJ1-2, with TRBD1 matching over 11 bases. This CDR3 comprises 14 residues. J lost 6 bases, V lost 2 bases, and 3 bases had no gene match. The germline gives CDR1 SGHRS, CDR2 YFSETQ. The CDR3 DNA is TGCGCCAGCAGCTTAGGGACAGGGGGTAATGGCTACACCTTC. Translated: CASSLGTGGNGYTF.

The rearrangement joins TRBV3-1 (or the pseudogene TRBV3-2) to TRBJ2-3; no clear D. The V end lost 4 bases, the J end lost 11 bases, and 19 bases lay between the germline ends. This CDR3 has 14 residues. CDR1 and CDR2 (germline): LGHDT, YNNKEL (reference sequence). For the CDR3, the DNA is TGTGCCAGCAGCCCGCTCTCCGGAGATCCTCGGCAGTATTTT. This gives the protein CASSPLSGDPRQYF.

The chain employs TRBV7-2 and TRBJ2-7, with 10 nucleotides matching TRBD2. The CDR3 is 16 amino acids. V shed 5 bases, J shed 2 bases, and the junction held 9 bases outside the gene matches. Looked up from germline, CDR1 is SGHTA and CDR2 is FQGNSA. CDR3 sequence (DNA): TGTGCCAGCAGCCCGCAGGGACTAGCGAGTACCTACGAGCAGTACTTC. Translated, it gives CASSPQGLASTYEQYF.

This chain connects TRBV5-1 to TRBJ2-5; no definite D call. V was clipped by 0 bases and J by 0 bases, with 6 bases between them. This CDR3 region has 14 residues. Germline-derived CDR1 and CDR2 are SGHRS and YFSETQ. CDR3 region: CASSLVSDQETQYF. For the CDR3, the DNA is TGCGCCAGCAGCTTGGTCTCCGACCAAGAGACCCAGTACTTC.

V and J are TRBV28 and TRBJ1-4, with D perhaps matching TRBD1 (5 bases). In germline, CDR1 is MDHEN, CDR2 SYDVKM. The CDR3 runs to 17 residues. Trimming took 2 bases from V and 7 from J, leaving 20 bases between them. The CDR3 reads CASSLPPQRGLVEKLFF. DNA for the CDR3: TGTGCCAGCAGTTTACCTCCTCAGCGGGGGTTGGTTGAAAAACTGTTTTTT.

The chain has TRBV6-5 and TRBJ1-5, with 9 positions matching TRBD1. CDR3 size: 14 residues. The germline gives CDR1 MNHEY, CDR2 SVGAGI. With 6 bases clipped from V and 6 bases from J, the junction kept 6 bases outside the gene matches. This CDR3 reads CASSPDRGVQPQHF. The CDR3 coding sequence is TGTGCCAGCAGCCCGGACAGGGGAGTTCAGCCCCAGCATTTT.

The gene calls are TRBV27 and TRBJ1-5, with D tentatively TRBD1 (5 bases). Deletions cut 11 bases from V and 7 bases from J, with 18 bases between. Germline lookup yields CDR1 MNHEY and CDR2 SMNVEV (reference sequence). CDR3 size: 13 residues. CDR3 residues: CASQGGSLQPQHF. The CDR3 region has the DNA TGTGCCTCCCAGGGTGGTTCTTTACAGCCCCAGCATTTT.

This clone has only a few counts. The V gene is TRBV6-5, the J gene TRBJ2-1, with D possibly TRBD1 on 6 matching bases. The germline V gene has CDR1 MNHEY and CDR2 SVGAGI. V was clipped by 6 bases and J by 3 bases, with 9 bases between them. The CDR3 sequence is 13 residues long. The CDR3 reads CASRTDSYNEQFF. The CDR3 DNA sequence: TGTGCCAGCAGAACGGACAGCTACAATGAGCAGTTCTTC.